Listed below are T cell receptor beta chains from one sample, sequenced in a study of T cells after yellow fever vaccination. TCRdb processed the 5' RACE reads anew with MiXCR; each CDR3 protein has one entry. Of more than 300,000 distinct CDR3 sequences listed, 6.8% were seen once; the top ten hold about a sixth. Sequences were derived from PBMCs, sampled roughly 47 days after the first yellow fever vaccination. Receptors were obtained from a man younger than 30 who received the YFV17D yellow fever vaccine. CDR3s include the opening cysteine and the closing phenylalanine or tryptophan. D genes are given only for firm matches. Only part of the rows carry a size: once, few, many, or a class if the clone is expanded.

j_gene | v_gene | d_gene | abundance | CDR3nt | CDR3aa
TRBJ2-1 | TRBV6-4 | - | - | TGTGCCAGCAGTGTAGGATCCTACAATGAGCAGTTCTTC | CASSVGSYNEQFF
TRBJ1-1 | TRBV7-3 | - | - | TGTGCCAGCAGCTTACGGGCCGGACCTGAAGCTTTCTTT | CASSLRAGPEAFF
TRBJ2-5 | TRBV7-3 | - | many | TGTGCCAGCAGCTTAACGGGGGGCGGGGGCCAAGAGACCCAGTACTTC | CASSLTGGGGQETQYF
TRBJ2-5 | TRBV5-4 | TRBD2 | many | TGTGCCAGCAGCTGGGACGCGGGGGGGGGAGAGACCCAGTACTTC | CASSWDAGGGETQYF
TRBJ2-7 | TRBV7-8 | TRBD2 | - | TGTGCCAGCAGCTTAAAACGGGAGGATTCCTACGAGCAGTACTTC | CASSLKREDSYEQYF
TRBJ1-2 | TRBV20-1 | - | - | TGCAGTGCATTGACATCACTGGGCAACTATGGCTACACCTTC | CSALTSLGNYGYTF
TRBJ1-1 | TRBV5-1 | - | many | TGCGCCAGCAGCCTTGAACAGGGTATGAACACTGAAGCTTTCTTT | CASSLEQGMNTEAFF
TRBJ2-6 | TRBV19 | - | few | TGTGCCAGTAGTATAGTATTGAGGCAGAGCTCTGGGGCCAACGTCCTGACTTTC | CASSIVLRQSSGANVLTF
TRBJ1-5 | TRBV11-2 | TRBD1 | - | TGTGCCAGCAGCGAGGACAGGGCGTACAATCAGCCCCAGCATTTT | CASSEDRAYNQPQHF
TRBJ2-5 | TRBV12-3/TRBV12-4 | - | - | TGTGCCAGCAGGCACGCTTCGTCGACCCTAGGCGCCCAGGAGACCCAGTACTTC | CASRHASSTLGAQETQYF
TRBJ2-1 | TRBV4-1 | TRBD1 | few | TGCGCCAGCAGCCCCGGGACAGGGGTATACAATGAGCAGTTCTTC | CASSPGTGVYNEQFF
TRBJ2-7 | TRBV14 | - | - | TGTGCCAGCAGCCACGGACCGTCCTCCTACGAGCAGTACTTC | CASSHGPSSYEQYF
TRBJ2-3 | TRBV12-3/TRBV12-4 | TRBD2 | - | TGTGCCAGCAGTCCGGGGGGGGGCAGGGCAGATACGCAGTATTTT | CASSPGGGRADTQYF
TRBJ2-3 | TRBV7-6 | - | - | TGTGCCAGCAGCTGGGCGGGTCTCACAGATACGCAGTATTTT | CASSWAGLTDTQYF
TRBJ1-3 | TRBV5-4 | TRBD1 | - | TGTGCCAGCAGCTTGGATTTAGGACAGGGAGGTGGAAACACCATATATTTT | CASSLDLGQGGGNTIYF
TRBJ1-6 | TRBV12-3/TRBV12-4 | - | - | TGTGCCAGCGGGACCGGGACTGGGGCTTCACCCCTCCACTTT | CASGTGTGASPLHF
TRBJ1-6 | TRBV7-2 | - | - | TGTGCCAGCAGCTTATCCGGACTCAGTAATTCACCCCTCCACTTT | CASSLSGLSNSPLHF
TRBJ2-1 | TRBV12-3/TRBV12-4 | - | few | TGTGCCAGCAGCCTCTTAGAGCAGTTCTTC | CASSLLEQFF
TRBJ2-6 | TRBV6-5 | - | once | TGTGCCAGCAGTTACAGGGGAACTGGGGCCAACGTCCTGACTTTC | CASSYRGTGANVLTF
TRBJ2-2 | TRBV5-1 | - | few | TGCGCCAGTGAAGCGGGTTCGAACACCGGGGAGCTGTTTTTT | CASEAGSNTGELFF
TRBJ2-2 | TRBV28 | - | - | TGTGCCAGCAGTTTCGGTGCTGGGAGCACCGGGGAGCTGTTTTTT | CASSFGAGSTGELFF
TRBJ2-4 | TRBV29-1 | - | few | TGCAGCGTTGAAGGTGCGACAGAAAACATTCAGTACTTC | CSVEGATENIQYF
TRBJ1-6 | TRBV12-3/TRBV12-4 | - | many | TGTGCCAGCAGTTTAGGTGGCAGGGGTTCACCCCTCCACTTT | CASSLGGRGSPLHF
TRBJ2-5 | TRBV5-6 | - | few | TGTGCCAGCAGCGTAATACAAGAGACCCAGTACTTC | CASSVIQETQYF
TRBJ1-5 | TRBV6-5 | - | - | TGTGCCAGCAGTTACTGGGTAGGCCGAAGAAGGAATAGCAATCAGCCCCAGCATTTT | CASSYWVGRRRNSNQPQHF
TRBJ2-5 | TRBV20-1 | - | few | TGCAGTGCTAGTGGGTCGAGGGCCTCGCAAGAGACCCAGTACTTC | CSASGSRASQETQYF
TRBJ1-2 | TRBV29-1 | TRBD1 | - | TGCAGCGATCGGGGCCCAGGGGGTGGCTACACCTTC | CSDRGPGGGYTF
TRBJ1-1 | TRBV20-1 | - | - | TGCAGTGCCGAGCCTCCAGGCCTTGGGACTGAAGCTTTCTTT | CSAEPPGLGTEAFF
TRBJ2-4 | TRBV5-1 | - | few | TGCGCCAGCAGCCCAAAGGAGGGGTACATTCAGTACTTC | CASSPKEGYIQYF
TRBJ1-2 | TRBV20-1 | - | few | TGCAGTGCTAGAGACCATCTCGCGCGCTACACCTTC | CSARDHLARYTF
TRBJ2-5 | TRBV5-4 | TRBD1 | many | TGTGCCAGCAGCTCCGGACAGGGGCCGCAAGAGACCCAGTACTTC | CASSSGQGPQETQYF
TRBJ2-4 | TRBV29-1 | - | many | TGCAGCATCCTCGGTGTTGCCAAAAACATTCAGTACTTC | CSILGVAKNIQYF
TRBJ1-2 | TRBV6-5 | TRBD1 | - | TGTGCCAGCAGTTACTCGATTGCAGGGGGCTATGGCTACACCTTC | CASSYSIAGGYGYTF
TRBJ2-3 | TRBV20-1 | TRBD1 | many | TGCAGTGCTAGGGTAGGGGGCGCCTGGACAGATACGCAGTATTTT | CSARVGGAWTDTQYF
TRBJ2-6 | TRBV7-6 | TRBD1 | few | TGTGCCAGCAGCCCGACAGGGGCCCTCTCTTACGGGGCCAACGTCCTGACTTTC | CASSPTGALSYGANVLTF
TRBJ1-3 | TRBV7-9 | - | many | TGTGCCAGCAGCTTACGCCACAAGGACTCTGGAAACACCATATATTTT | CASSLRHKDSGNTIYF
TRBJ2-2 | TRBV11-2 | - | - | TGTGCCAGCAGCCCAGTCCGGGGACCCAGCACCGGGGAGCTGTTTTTT | CASSPVRGPSTGELFF
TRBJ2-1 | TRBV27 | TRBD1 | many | TGTGCCAGCAGTACCGGGACAGGGCCCTACAATGAGCAGTTCTTC | CASSTGTGPYNEQFF
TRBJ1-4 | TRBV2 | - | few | TGTGCCAGCAGGACGCCGTTATTATCCTCAACTAATGAAAAACTGTTTTTT | CASRTPLLSSTNEKLFF
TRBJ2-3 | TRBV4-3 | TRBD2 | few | TGCGCCAGCAGCCAACGGTCTGCTAGCGGGGGGGCAGATACGCAGTATTTT | CASSQRSASGGADTQYF
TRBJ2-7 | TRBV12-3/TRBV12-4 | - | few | TGTGCCAGCATGGAGGCCTCCTACGAGCAGTACTTC | CASMEASYEQYF
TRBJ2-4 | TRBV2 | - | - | TGTGCCAGCAGTGAAACTTGGGCCAAAAACATTCAGTACTTC | CASSETWAKNIQYF
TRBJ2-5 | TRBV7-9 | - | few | TGTGCCAGCAGCCTTATTCGAGGGGGAAGCGGCATTAAGACCCAGTACTTC | CASSLIRGGSGIKTQYF
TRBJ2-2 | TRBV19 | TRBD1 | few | TGTGCCAGTAGTGTTGGTCAGGGGGCCGGGGAGCTGTTTTTT | CASSVGQGAGELFF
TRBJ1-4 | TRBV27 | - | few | TGTGCCAGCAGTTTAGTGAGGGGTAATGAAAAACTGTTTTTT | CASSLVRGNEKLFF
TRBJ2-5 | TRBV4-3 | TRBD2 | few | TGCGCCAGCAGCCAAGATGGGACTAGCCTCCAAGAGACCCAGTACTTC | CASSQDGTSLQETQYF
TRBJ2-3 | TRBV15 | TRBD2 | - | TGTGCCACCAGCCCGGGGGGGGGCAGAAGCAGCACAGATACGCAGTATTTT | CATSPGGGRSSTDTQYF
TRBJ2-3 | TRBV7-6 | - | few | TGTGCCAGCAGTCCTCGTGAGGGAGCAGATACGCAGTATTTT | CASSPREGADTQYF
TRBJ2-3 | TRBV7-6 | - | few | TGTGCCAGCAGCCCCCTGGCCCGGCCTACAGATACGCAGTATTTT | CASSPLARPTDTQYF
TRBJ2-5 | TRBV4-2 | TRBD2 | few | TGTGCCAGCAGCCAAAGCGGGGGGGCTTATGAGACCCAGTACTTC | CASSQSGGAYETQYF
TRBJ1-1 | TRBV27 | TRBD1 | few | TGTGCCAGCAAGGCAGGGGGCCCGAACACTGAAGCTTTCTTT | CASKAGGPNTEAFF
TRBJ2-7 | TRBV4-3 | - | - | TGCGCCAGCAGCCAAGAAGTGGCGCAGAGCTCCTACGAGCAGTACTTC | CASSQEVAQSSYEQYF
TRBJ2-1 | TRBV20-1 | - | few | TGCAGTGCTATCTACTACAACAATGAGCAGTTCTTC | CSAIYYNNEQFF
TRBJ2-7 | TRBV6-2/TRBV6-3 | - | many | TGTGCCAGCAGTTACTCCGACAGCTCCTACGAGCAGTACTTC | CASSYSDSSYEQYF
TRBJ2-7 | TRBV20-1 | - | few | TGCAGTGCCCAGAGTGGGATCGCGGGGAAGGAGCAGTACTTC | CSAQSGIAGKEQYF
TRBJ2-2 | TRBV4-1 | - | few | TGCGCCAGCAGCCCCTTCCCGGGGGACACCGGGGAGCTGTTTTTT | CASSPFPGDTGELFF
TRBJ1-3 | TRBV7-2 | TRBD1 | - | TGTGCCAGCAGCTTAAAGGGGGCAGACTCTGGAAACACCATATATTTT | CASSLKGADSGNTIYF
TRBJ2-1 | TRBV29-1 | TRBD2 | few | TGCAGCGTTGAACGGCTTAGCGGGGGATACAATGAGCAGTTCTTC | CSVERLSGGYNEQFF
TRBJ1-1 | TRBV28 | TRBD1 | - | TGTGCCAGCAGTGCCTACGGGACAGGGGGCACTGAAGCTTTCTTT | CASSAYGTGGTEAFF
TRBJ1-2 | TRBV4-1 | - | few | TGCGCCAGCAGCCCGAGGTGGGGGGGAGGCTATGGCTACACCTTC | CASSPRWGGGYGYTF